The 9 T cell receptor beta chains below all came from one sample that was sequenced in a study of B cell selection in AIRE deficiency. The table came from immunoSEQ multiplex PCR; TCRdb's copy has only in-frame clones and leaves some out. The table shows roughly 18,000 clones, with around 93% occurring only once. Regulatory T cells were sorted as CD4+CD25hiCD127low/negative cells. Sequenced sample: CD4+CD25+ Tregs sorted from PBMCs. These receptors were obtained from a human donor in good health.

The chain employs TRBV27 and TRBJ2-3; 14 nucleotides line up with TRBD2. Germline V CDR1 and CDR2: MNHEY, SMNVEV (reference sequence). The CDR3 totals 17 residues. With 5 bases clipped from V and 4 bases from J, the junction kept 8 bases outside the gene matches. The CDR3 coding sequence is TGTGCCAGCAGTCCGGGACTAGCGGGAGCGGGCGCAGATACGCAGTATTTT. Its protein is CASSPGLAGAGADTQYF.

This clone occurred once. The genes are TRBV5-1 and TRBJ2-2, with D unclear. Germline CDR1 and CDR2: SGHRS and YFSETQ. This CDR3 comprises 15 residues. The germline V and J ends were trimmed by 0 bases and 0 bases, with 6 bases remaining between them. CDR3 DNA sequence: TGCGCCAGCAGCTTGGAAACAGCGAACACCGGGGAGCTGTTTTTT. Translating it yields CASSLETANTGELFF.

The count of this clone is one. The chain links TRBV2 to TRBJ1-1; weak D call: TRBD1 (6 bases). Looked up from germline, CDR1 is SNHLY and CDR2 is FYNNEI. Trimming took off 5 bases at V and 12 bases at J, with 28 bases between the two ends. This CDR3 is 16 amino acids long. The CDR3 loop reads CASSSPLGTRTRRSFF. DNA for the CDR3: TGTGCCAGCAGTTCCCCGCTCGGGACAAGGACACGCCGGTCTTTCTTT. The full variable domain, with the rest looked up from reference TRBV2 and TRBJ1-1, is EPEVTQTPSHQVTQMGQEVILRCVPISNHLYFYWYRQILGQKVEFLVSFYNNEISEKSEIFDDQFSVERPDGSNFTLKIRSTKLEDSAMYFCASSSPLGTRTRRSFFGQGTRLTVV.

To note about this clone: One junction end does not reproduce the germline sequence, and a read error may be involved. The V gene is TRBV5-3, the J gene TRBJ1-2, with TRBD1 identical over 7 bases. TRBV5-3 is sorted into the ORF group, with uncertain function. The length of the CDR3 is 14 residues. As DNA, the CDR3 is TGTGCCAGCAGCTTGAGGGGGCCTGACTATGGCTACACCTTC. It is translated as CASSLRGPDYGYTF.

The chain combines TRBV11-2 with TRBJ2-7; 8 bases are shared with TRBD2. The CDR3 spans 15 residues. Germline CDR1 is SGHAT and CDR2 is FQNNGV. V lost 6 bases to trimming and J lost 1 base; unmatched junction nucleotides: 8. The CDR3 sequence is CASRRQPGGSYEQYF. The CDR3 nucleotides read TGTGCCAGCAGACGTCAGCCGGGAGGGTCCTACGAGCAGTACTTC.

The genes are TRBV14 and TRBJ1-1, with D possibly matching TRBD1 (5 bases). CDR1 is SGHDN, CDR2 FVKESK, per germline. V was trimmed by 5 bases and J by 4 bases, leaving 17 bases between them. There are 15 residues in the CDR3. As DNA, the CDR3 is TGTGCCAGCAGCTTTAGCCAGGGTGCGACCACTGAAGCTTTCTTT. This codes for CASSFSQGATTEAFF.

This chain uses TRBV5-1 with TRBJ1-4; the D gene is possibly TRBD1 (5 bases). Germline loops: CDR1 SGHRS, CDR2 YFSETQ. There are 14 residues in the CDR3. Trimming took off 7 bases at V and 0 bases at J, with 10 bases between the two ends. The DNA for the CDR3 is TGCGCCAGCGCGGGAGGGGCAACTAATGAAAAACTGTTTTTT. This translates into CASAGGATNEKLFF. Filled out from reference TRBV5-1 and TRBJ1-4, the complete variable domain reads KAGVTQTPRYLIKTRGQQVTLSCSPISGHRSVSWYQQTPGQGLQFLFEYFSETQRNKGNFPGRFSGRQFSNSRSEMNVSTLELGDSALYLCASAGGATNEKLFFGSGTQLSVL.

The rearrangement links TRBV27 to TRBJ2-7; 8 nucleotides agree with TRBD2. The ends lost 1 base at V and 5 bases at J; junction bases unmatched: 4. Germline CDR1 reads MNHEY; CDR2 reads SMNVEV (reference sequence). CDR3 size: 14 residues. This chain's CDR3 is CASSLYGRAHEQYF. CDR3 DNA sequence: TGTGCCAGCAGTTTATACGGGAGGGCCCACGAGCAGTACTTC.

This clone was detected once. The chain couples TRBV28 to TRBJ1-5; 9 bases are shared with TRBD1. The V gene end was trimmed by 6 bases and the J gene end by 3 bases; junction bases not matched to a gene: 12. CDR1 and CDR2 from the germline V gene are MDHEN and SYDVKM. This CDR3 has 17 residues. The CDR3 reads CASSPHGQGTSNQPQHF. As DNA, the CDR3 is TGTGCCAGCAGCCCCCACGGACAGGGGACCTCCAATCAGCCCCAGCATTTT.